This T cell receptor beta chain originates from a study of cytomegalovirus exposure and HLA in healthy donors. CDR3 length: 14 residues. Germline V gene data show CDR1 as MNHNS and CDR2 as SASEGT. The primer mix had 60 Vbeta and 13 Jbeta primers. Profiling relied on immunoSEQ multiplex PCR, and the TCRdb table lists in-frame clones only, not all of them. Counted here are roughly 120,000 clones, 75% to 90% occurring once; the ten biggest clones make up around 2.5%. Overall study results and limits: Most TCR beta V segments were productive about 90% or about 30% of the time in an earlier analysis.

As regards this clone: The antigen remains undetermined.

The chain employs TRBV6-1 and TRBJ2-5; TRBD2 agrees at 8 bases. The J call may be in error: the DNA end matches TRBJ2-7 better. The sample taken for sequencing was PBMCs. This receptor was taken from a man aged 25 to 40 in good health and CMV-seronegative. CDR3 residues: CASSATSGPYEQYF. Written as DNA, the CDR3 is TGTGCCAGCAGTGCAACTAGCGGACCCTACGAGCAGTACTTC.